These 12 T cell receptor beta chains originate from one sample sequenced in a study of glioma-infiltrating T cells after dendritic cell vaccination. Libraries were prepared by immunoSEQ multiplex PCR; TCRdb keeps only in-frame clonotypes and omits some of them. The repertoire has 75,000 to 100,000 clones, about four fifths of them found once; the top ten carry nearly 6%. The sequencing here drew on blood, taken before dendritic cell vaccination. These receptors originate from a human donor with glioblastoma.

The rearrangement joins TRBV4-1 to TRBJ1-1; TRBD1 matches at 8 bases. CDR3 length equals 14 residues. Germline V lookup: CDR1 MGHRA, CDR2 YSYEKL. V was pared by 4 bases and J by 1 base, with 2 bases of the junction left unmatched. The CDR3 reads CASSRTGGNTEAFF. The CDR3 DNA reads TGCGCCAGCAGCCGAACAGGGGGGAACACTGAAGCTTTCTTT.

This clone came up a few times. The CDR3 sequence: CASSSPGGSAGYEQFF. The CDR3 coding sequence is TGTGCCAGCAGCTCCCCTGGGGGAAGCGCGGGATATGAGCAGTTCTTC. The chain links TRBV7-2 to TRBJ2-1, with TRBD2 as a possible D gene (6 bases). The germline V gene has CDR1 SGHTA and CDR2 FQGNSA. The CDR3 totals 16 residues. Trimming took off 4 bases at V and 8 bases at J, with 21 bases between the two ends.

The DNA for the CDR3 is TGTGCCAGCAGGGAACAGGGTCCGGCCCAGCATTTT. Its protein product is CASREQGPAQHF. The V gene is TRBV6-1, the J gene TRBJ1-5; D might be TRBD1 (6 bases). The V gene's germline CDR1 is MNHNS and CDR2 SASEGT. Deletions cut 6 bases from V and 11 bases from J, with 14 bases between. CDR3 length: 12 amino acids.

The rearrangement links TRBV18 to TRBJ1-1; no clear D gene. The CDR3 length is 13 residues. The V gene lost 0 bases and the J gene lost 10 bases, with 12 bases spanning the gap. Per germline, CDR1 KGHSH and CDR2 LQKENI. The CDR3 sequence is CASSPPPREGAFF. Here the CDR3 DNA reads TGTGCCAGCTCACCACCTCCCCGGGAGGGAGCTTTCTTT. Variable domain in full (rest from reference TRBV18 and TRBJ1-1): NAGVMQNPRHLVRRRGQEARLRCSPMKGHSHVYWYRQLPEEGLKFMVYLQKENIIDESGMPKERFSAEFPKEGPSILRIQQVVRGDSAAYFCASSPPPREGAFFGQGTRLTVV.

This chain connects TRBV7-3 to TRBJ2-2, with 8 bases lining up with TRBD1. The CDR3 consists of 16 residues. Germline trimming cut 5 bases from V and 6 bases from J; bases unmatched to any gene: 11. Germline V gene lookup returns CDR1 SGHTA and CDR2 FQGTGA. CDR3 coding DNA: TGTGCCAGCAGCATCCTTGACAGGGGTTCTCCCGGGGAGCTGTTTTTT. Translation: CASSILDRGSPGELFF.

This clone was seen just once. V is TRBV30 and J is TRBJ1-1; perhaps TRBD1 as D (6 bases). V was trimmed by 3 bases and J by 5 bases, leaving 13 bases between them. Germline V gene sequence: CDR1 GTSNPN, CDR2 SVGIG (reference sequence). The CDR3 consists of 13 residues. The CDR3 loop is CAWRIQGRTEAFF. CDR3 nucleotide sequence: TGTGCCTGGAGGATACAGGGAAGGACTGAAGCTTTCTTT.

CDR3 DNA: TGTGCCAGCAGCGCCAGTCCGATGAACACTGAAGCTTTCTTT. Its translation: CASSASPMNTEAFF. V usage is TRBV9 and J usage is TRBJ1-1; D is unclear. V lost 3 bases to trimming and J lost 0 bases, with 9 bases between them. The germline gives CDR1 SGDLS, CDR2 YYNGEE. The CDR3 consists of 14 residues.

The V call is TRBV6-6, the J call TRBJ2-7, with 8 bases aligning to TRBD1. This CDR3 is built from 14 residues. The V gene end was trimmed by 2 bases and the J gene end by 1 base; junction bases not matched to a gene: 1. Germline values: CDR1 MNHNY, CDR2 SVGAGI (reference sequence). Here the CDR3 DNA reads TGTGCCAGCAGTTACACAGGGGGGTCCTACGAGCAGTACTTC. Translation gives CASSYTGGSYEQYF.

This clone was counted a single time. This chain joins TRBV7-3 and TRBJ2-1; TRBD2 might be the D (6 bases). Germline V gives CDR1 SGHTA, CDR2 FQGTGA. The CDR3 sequence is 13 residues long. V lost 5 bases and J lost 7, with 12 bases in between. CDR3 sequence (DNA): TGTGCCAGCAGCGCCGGGACTTATAATGAGCAGTTCTTC. It translates to CASSAGTYNEQFF.

This clone turned up a few times. V and J are TRBV19 and TRBJ1-1; the D is unclear. The CDR3 is 12 amino acids. V was pared by 6 bases and J by 4 bases, with 9 bases between. Germline lookup yields CDR1 LNHDA and CDR2 SQIVND (reference sequence). The CDR3 coding sequence is TGTGCCAGTAGCCGTTCTAGCACTGAAGCTTTCTTT. It translates to CASSRSSTEAFF.

The chain has TRBV7-8 and TRBJ2-3; the D gene is possibly TRBD1 (6 bases). The CDR3 sequence is 15 residues long. V was clipped by 2 bases and J by 4 bases, with 13 bases between them. Germline V lookup: CDR1 SGHVS, CDR2 FQNEAQ. The CDR3 DNA reads as TGTGCCAGCAGCTTAATAGTACAGGGCTCAGATACGCAGTATTTT. Its translation: CASSLIVQGSDTQYF.

The chain employs TRBV30 and TRBJ2-5; D is unclear. The germline V gene has CDR1 GTSNPN and CDR2 SVGIG (reference sequence). The CDR3 is 11 residues long. V was shortened by 5 bases and J by 8 bases, with 12 bases between the two germline ends. In DNA form, the CDR3 reads TGTGCCTGGGGGCCGCGTGGTACCCAGTACTTC. This gives the protein CAWGPRGTQYF.